Listed here is a single T cell receptor beta chain. The antigen is unknown. This sample is drawn from a study of cytomegalovirus exposure and HLA in healthy donors. The study's findings and limits: Within an earlier analysis, most TCR beta V segments proved productive either about 90% or about 30% of the time.

The PCR used 60 Vbeta and 13 Jbeta primers. Study processing details: Counted up in a later analysis, unique TCR beta chains came to some 75 million, with roughly 11 million shared. The repertoire was sequenced with immunoSEQ multiplex PCR; TCRdb's copy has only in-frame clones and lacks some. D and trimming were read from the DNA, whereas the V and J calls and clone size are those reported in that table. The table lists around 190,000 clones, about 9% of them singletons, with approximately 1.4% in the top ten. The CDR3 extends over 15 amino acids. The germline V and J ends were trimmed by 3 bases and 1 base, with 9 bases remaining between them. Per germline, CDR1 KGHSH and CDR2 LQKENI.

Source material: PBMCs. This sequence joins TRBV18 and TRBJ2-2, with D maybe TRBD1 (5 bases). This TCR was sampled from a woman aged 25 to 39 in good health and CMV-seropositive. This chain's CDR3 is CASSPGHKNTGELFF. Written as DNA, the CDR3 is TGTGCCAGCTCACCTGGACACAAGAACACCGGGGAGCTGTTTTTT.